This TCR beta chain was identified in a study of blood T cell repertoires in COVID-19. Study background: Samples of COVID-19 (acute and convalescent) were obtained from the United States, Italy and Spain. The cDNA or gDNA used as material had been derived from T cells, B-cell-depleted T cells, or PBMCs.

Per the study methods: Amplification from reference gene primers served as the basis for estimated nucleated cell counts. Method: immunoSEQ multiplex PCR; TCRdb's copy keeps in-frame clones and lacks some. Clone size and V and J calls were adopted from that table, with D and trimming inferred from the DNA. The table includes approximately 61,000 clones, around 85% detected once. CDR3 length equals 17 residues. Looked up from germline, CDR1 is MGHRA and CDR2 is YSYEKL. The J segment lost 0 bases and the V segment lost 0 bases, leaving 4 bases of the junction unmatched. Sample: peripheral blood. This chain uses TRBV4-1 with TRBJ2-7, with 11 bases matching TRBD2. The TCR originated in a woman between 65 and 79 years old with acute or convalescent COVID-19. The CDR3 bases are TGCGCCAGCAGCCAAGATTTAGCGGGGGGGCTCTCCTACGAGCAGTACTTC. The encoded protein is CASSQDLAGGLSYEQYF.